This entry describes one T cell receptor (beta chain). Its antigen is as yet unknown. Per the germline V gene, CDR1 is GTSNPN and CDR2 is SVGIG (reference sequence). This CDR3 comprises 16 residues. V shed 0 bases and J 1 base; nucleotides not matched to a gene: 6. The repertoire was sequenced with immunoSEQ multiplex PCR; TCRdb's copy has only in-frame clones and lacks some. The sample consists of over 200,000 clones, approximately 88% of them appearing once. This sample is drawn from a study of cytomegalovirus exposure and HLA in healthy donors. Study outcomes and limitations: Subsequent analysis of the approximately 130 validation repertoires found a tendency for first-cohort TCR clusters to co-occur. Under in vitro conditions, three CMV-associated chains were confirmed as specific for CMV antigens. The listing of roughly 160 TCR beta chains classed them as cytomegalovirus-associated.

Input material: PBMCs. The receptor comes from a woman aged 25 to 39 in good health and CMV-seropositive. The rearrangement links TRBV30 to TRBJ1-2, with 9 nucleotides matching TRBD1. The CDR3 region has the DNA TGTGCCTGGAGTGTACCACCGGGACAGGGTAACTATGGCTACACCTTC. This sequence encodes CAWSVPPGQGNYGYTF.